The 13 T cell receptor beta chains given below trace back to one sample, sequenced in a study of blood T cell repertoires in COVID-19. Clones were sequenced by immunoSEQ multiplex PCR, and TCRdb holds only the in-frame ones, with some missing. The sample shows about 380,000 clones, 88% of them seen only once. The sample comprised PBMCs or T cells enriched from blood (not recorded which). The receptors were sampled from a woman between 18 and 29 years old who had recovered from COVID-19.

This rearrangement joins TRBV5-1 to TRBJ2-3; 7 bases agree with TRBD1. The CDR3 consists of 16 residues. Trimming removed 1 base from V and 0 bases from J; junction bases left unmatched: 5. Looked up from germline, CDR1 is SGHRS and CDR2 is YFSETQ. The CDR3 DNA reads TGCGCCAGCAGCTTGACAGGGGCTCTTAGCACAGATACGCAGTATTTT. Protein: CASSLTGALSTDTQYF.

This rearrangement joins TRBV18 to TRBJ1-2; D is unresolved. The CDR3 has 12 residues. Trimming shortened V by 6 bases and J by 4 bases, and 9 bases separated the two germline ends. The germline gives CDR1 KGHSH, CDR2 LQKENI. Written as DNA, the CDR3 is TGTGCCAGCTCCTCTAATGGCTATGGCTACACCTTC. This gives the protein CASSSNGYGYTF.

The rearrangement joins TRBV7-9 to TRBJ1-2; D gene uncertain. Germline-derived CDR1 and CDR2 are SEHNR and FQNEAQ (reference sequence). The CDR3 runs to 14 residues. Trimming shortened V by 7 bases and J by 6 bases, and 18 bases separated the two germline ends. CDR3 in amino acids: CASTFREAKDGYTF. The DNA for the CDR3 is TGTGCCAGCACCTTCCGGGAGGCTAAAGATGGCTACACCTTC. The full variable domain, in which reference TRBV7-9 and TRBJ1-2 provide the parts outside the CDR3, is DTGVSQNPRHKITKRGQNVTFRCDPISEHNRLYWYRQTLGQGPEFLTYFQNEAQLEKSRLLSDRFSAERPKGSFSTLEIQRTEQGDSAMYLCASTFREAKDGYTFGSGTRLTVV.

The chain recombines TRBV6-2 or TRBV6-3 with TRBJ2-1; D gene uncertain. The length of the CDR3 is 12 residues. Germline V gene data show CDR1 as MNHEY and CDR2 as SVGEGT. The V end was cut by 6 bases, the J end by 14 bases, with 17 bases between. The CDR3 nucleotides are TGTGCCAGCAGCCCTGTCTGGCCGTATGAGTTCTTC. Its protein is CASSPVWPYEFF.

The V and J genes are TRBV5-4 and TRBJ2-5, with 8 bases lining up with TRBD1. CDR1 is SGHNT and CDR2 is YYREEE in the germline V gene (reference sequence). The CDR3 runs to 14 residues. The trim removed 2 bases at V and 7 bases at J, leaving 7 bases unmatched. The CDR3 bases are TGTGCCAGCAGCTTTGGCCAGGGGGCGGTGACCCAGTACTTC. This codes for CASSFGQGAVTQYF. Based on the CDR3 plus reference TRBV5-4 and TRBJ2-5, the full variable domain is ETGVTQSPTHLIKTRGQQVTLRCSSQSGHNTVSWYQQALGQGPQFIFQYYREEENGRGNFPPRFSGLQFPNYSSELNVNALELDDSALYLCASSFGQGAVTQYFGPGTRLLVL.

This clone was recorded a few times. This rearrangement joins TRBV27 to TRBJ1-4; D is possibly TRBD1 (5 bases). Germline V CDR1 and CDR2: MNHEY, SMNVEV (reference sequence). The CDR3 extends over 13 amino acids. Trimming took off 1 base at V and 12 bases at J, with 12 bases between the two ends. The CDR3 spells CASSLFGGWELFF. CDR3 nucleotide sequence: TGTGCCAGCAGTTTATTCGGGGGATGGGAACTGTTTTTT. The whole variable domain, filled in from reference TRBV27 and TRBJ1-4, reads EAQVTQNPRYLITVTGKKLTVTCSQNMNHEYMSWYRQDPGLGLRQIYYSMNVEVTDKGDVPEGYKVSRKEKRNFPLILESPSPNQTSLYFCASSLFGGWELFFGSGTQLSVL.

The rearrangement uses TRBV6-5 and TRBJ2-7; 9 bases are shared with TRBD1. Trimming took 5 bases from V and 3 from J; bases not matched to a gene: 8. Germline V lookup: CDR1 MNHEY, CDR2 SVGAGI. This CDR3 contains 15 residues. CDR3: CASSSSTGGGYEQYF. The DNA for the CDR3 is TGTGCCAGCAGTAGCTCGACAGGGGGGGGCTACGAGCAGTACTTC.

The rearrangement uses TRBV27 and TRBJ2-7; 11 positions agree with TRBD1. Germline CDR1 is MNHEY and CDR2 is SMNVEV (reference sequence). The CDR3 length is 14 residues. V trimming: 5 bases; J trimming: 2 bases; junction bases outside the gene matches: 2. Here the CDR3 DNA reads TGTGCCAGCAGTCGGGACAGGGGGACCTACGAGCAGTACTTC. Its translation: CASSRDRGTYEQYF.

This chain uses TRBV5-4 with TRBJ1-6, with D possibly being TRBD1 (6 bases). This CDR3 comprises 16 residues. CDR1 and CDR2 from the germline V gene are SGHNT and YYREEE (reference sequence). Trimming pared 3 bases from V and 9 bases from J, leaving 19 bases between. The CDR3 nucleotides read TGTGCCAGCAGCTGGTGGAGTGGCAGGGGAAGTTCACCCCTCCACTTT. Amino acid sequence: CASSWWSGRGSSPLHF. The variable domain in full, completed from reference TRBV5-4 and TRBJ1-6, reads ETGVTQSPTHLIKTRGQQVTLRCSSQSGHNTVSWYQQALGQGPQFIFQYYREEENGRGNFPPRFSGLQFPNYSSELNVNALELDDSALYLCASSWWSGRGSSPLHFGNGTRLTVT.

This clone has a single count. The V and J genes are TRBV19 and TRBJ1-2; D possibly corresponds to TRBD1 (5 bases). Germline lookup yields CDR1 LNHDA and CDR2 SQIVND (reference sequence). The V end was cut by 5 bases, the J end by 0 bases, with 13 bases between. The CDR3 consists of 15 residues. DNA for the CDR3: TGTGCCAGTAGTCCCACGGGCAGGGCTAACTATGGCTACACCTTC. This gives the protein CASSPTGRANYGYTF.

This rearrangement joins TRBV7-9 to TRBJ1-2; TRBD1 is a possible D gene (5 bases). The CDR3 spans 13 residues. Trimming cost V 5 bases and J 7 bases, with 14 bases left between them. The germline gives CDR1 SEHNR, CDR2 FQNEAQ (reference sequence). The CDR3 is CASSPGGVPGYTF. CDR3 coding DNA: TGTGCCAGCAGCCCGGGGGGGGTCCCTGGCTACACCTTC.

The chain combines TRBV27 with TRBJ1-2, with D uncertain. V gave up 4 bases and J gave up 4 bases, with 13 bases separating them. Germline values: CDR1 MNHEY, CDR2 SMNVEV (reference sequence). The length of the CDR3 is 14 residues. The CDR3 reads CASSYRRERYGYTF. The CDR3 DNA follows: TGTGCCAGCAGTTACCGTCGGGAGCGCTATGGCTACACCTTC.

The V and J genes are TRBV10-3 and TRBJ2-7; the match to TRBD1 covers 8 bases. The CDR3 has 14 residues. Trimming cost V 2 bases and J 6 bases; bases outside gene matches: 6. CDR1 and CDR2 (germline): ENHRY, SYGVKD. CDR3 in DNA: TGTGCCATCAGTGAGGGGACAGGACAGGCCGAGCAGTACTTC. This gives the protein CAISEGTGQAEQYF.